Described below is a single T cell receptor beta chain sequence and its context. The data were obtained in a study of blood T cell repertoires in COVID-19. Across the study: COVID-19 samples collected from the United States, Italy and Spain covered acute and convalescent phases. PBMCs, B-cell-depleted T cells, or T cells were the source of the cDNA or gDNA that made up the material.

Germline CDR1 SGHTA, CDR2 FQGTGA. CDR3 length: 19 residues. V was clipped by 0 bases and J by 9 bases; unmatched bases: 21. As handled by the study authors: Estimation of nucleated cell counts relied on the amplification of reference gene primers. Measured with immunoSEQ multiplex PCR; TCRdb has only the in-frame clones, and not every one. V, J and clone size reflect that table, while D and trimming were determined from the DNA. The sample gives around 19,000 clones, approximately 91% of which show up once; roughly 16% is in the top ten. The sample comprised peripheral blood. This sequence joins TRBV7-3 and TRBJ2-7; 9 positions match TRBD2. The sequence was collected from a human donor in a cohort sampled during active COVID-19. CDR3 protein: CASSLTVASGNRKSGVQYF. CDR3 coding DNA: TGTGCCAGCAGCTTAACGGTGGCTAGCGGGAACCGAAAGTCCGGGGTGCAGTACTTC.